This T cell receptor beta chain was recorded in a study of brain T cells in children with intractable seizures. Study-wide results and caveats: Absence of clones before surgery may stem from lower sequencing depth. HCMV serostatus was not known, and viral specificity came from CDR3 similarity only.

Clones were read by immunoSEQ multiplex PCR, and TCRdb kept only the in-frame ones, dropping some. This sample has roughly 110,000 clones, with 94% found just once. Before surgery, patients took at least one anti-epileptic drug. Trimming took 3 bases from V and 1 from J; bases not matched to a gene: 10. The CDR3 has 17 residues. The V gene's germline CDR1 is LNHDA and CDR2 SQIVND (reference sequence). On this clone itself: Its matching antigen is unknown.

The receptor was isolated from a boy in the first two years of life with hemimegalencephaly and intractable seizures. The rearrangement uses TRBV19 and TRBJ2-5; the match to TRBD1 covers 8 bases. The source material was peripheral blood, sampled at surgery. CDR3 DNA sequence: TGTGCCAGTAGTATCCGAAGGACAGGGCTATCCCAAGAGACCCAGTACTTC. Translation: CASSIRRTGLSQETQYF.